This entry lists 21 T cell receptor beta chains sequenced from one sample in a study of blood T cells in healthy people across ages. A second about 7 to 11 cycle PCR used barcoded and J-beta primers. TCRdb re-called the 5' RACE reads with MiXCR, one entry per CDR3 protein. The table lists 870,000 or so distinct CDR3 sequences, under 30% of them singletons. The source material was blood. The receptors were sampled from a woman over 75 in good health.

This clonotype was seen at least ten times. V usage is TRBV3-1 and J usage is TRBJ1-1; D uncertain. There are 12 residues in the CDR3. The germline V gene has CDR1 LGHDT and CDR2 YNNKEL (reference sequence). V was cut by 1 base and J by 11 bases, with 11 bases left in between. In DNA form, the CDR3 reads TGTGCCAGCAGCCAAGGAGCGAGGTACGCTTTCTTT. Translating it yields CASSQGARYAFF.

This clonotype has only a few counts. Mismatch with germline at one junction end may stem from a read error. V and J are TRBV3-1 and TRBJ2-1, with 13 bases lining up with TRBD2. The V gene's germline CDR1 is LGHDT and CDR2 YNNKEL (reference sequence). The length of the CDR3 is 15 residues. CDR3 bases: TGTGCCAGCAGCCGACTAGCGGGAGGTATCGATGAGCAGGTCTTC. Protein: CASSRLAGGIDEQVF.

This chain links TRBV7-2 with TRBJ2-2, with D unclear. CDR1 SGHTA and CDR2 FQGNSA come from the germline V gene. CDR3 length: 15 residues. V dropped 5 bases and J dropped 5 bases, with 15 bases sitting between them. The CDR3 loop is CASSPAGMGTGELFF. The CDR3 region has the DNA TGTGCCAGCAGCCCGGCTGGGATGGGAACCGGGGAGCTGTTTTTT.

This clonotype was counted many times. The chain combines TRBV20-1 with TRBJ2-5; TRBD1 aligns across 7 bases. In germline, CDR1 is DFQATT, CDR2 SNEGSKA (reference sequence). The V and J ends lost 5 bases and 6 bases, in that order; junction bases with no gene match: 9. This CDR3 contains 13 residues. The CDR3, as DNA: TGCAGTGCTGTCTCCACAGGGGCCAAGACCCAGTACTTC. Translating it yields CSAVSTGAKTQYF.

This clonotype was counted ten times or more. The rearrangement joins TRBV12-3 or TRBV12-4 to TRBJ2-1; 10 bases align to TRBD2. The J segment lost 10 bases and the V segment lost 6 bases, leaving 9 bases of the junction unmatched. The CDR3 covers 14 residues. CDR3 sequence (DNA): TGTGCCAGCAGAAAGCGGGGGGGCTTTAGGGAGCAGTTCTTC. Translated, it gives CASRKRGGFREQFF.

This clonotype was detected ten times or more. The CDR3 reads CASSGGPDFEQFF. CDR3 DNA sequence: TGTGCCAGCAGTGGGGGCCCCGACTTTGAGCAGTTCTTC. This chain joins TRBV6-2 or TRBV6-3 and TRBJ2-1, with D maybe TRBD1 (6 bases). Trimming pared 5 bases from V and 9 bases from J, leaving 14 bases between. The CDR3 totals 13 residues. Per the germline V gene, CDR1 is MNHEY and CDR2 is SVGEGT.

The chain is built from TRBV27 and TRBJ1-1, with D tentatively TRBD1 (5 bases). The V and J ends lost 4 bases and 2 bases respectively, with 20 bases between them. This CDR3 has 17 amino acids. Germline V gene lookup returns CDR1 MNHEY and CDR2 SMNVEV (reference sequence). The CDR3 reads CASSSGTVYRHNTEAFF. In DNA form, the CDR3 reads TGTGCCAGCAGTTCTGGGACGGTCTACAGACACAACACTGAAGCTTTCTTT.

This clonotype was seen many times. In DNA, the CDR3 is TGCAGTGCTACCGGACTAGCGGGGGGGCAGGAGACCCAGTACTTC. Protein sequence: CSATGLAGGQETQYF. The chain couples TRBV20-1 to TRBJ2-5, with 15 nucleotides matching TRBD2. Looked up from germline, CDR1 is DFQATT and CDR2 is SNEGSKA (reference sequence). The CDR3 covers 15 residues. V shed 4 bases, J shed 5 bases, and the junction held 5 bases outside the gene matches.

CDR3 nucleotide sequence: TGTGCCAGCAGCTCACCGGACAGGGGAGACAAAATTGGGGAAAAACTGTTTTTT. Encoded protein: CASSSPDRGDKIGEKLFF. The chain has TRBV7-9 and TRBJ1-4; 9 nucleotides align to TRBD1. V was clipped by 4 bases and J by 8 bases; unmatched bases: 17. CDR1 SEHNR and CDR2 FQNEAQ come from the germline V gene (reference sequence). This CDR3 comprises 18 residues.

This clonotype was detected many times. The chain combines TRBV6-1 with TRBJ1-1; 8 nucleotides agree with TRBD1. The germline CDR1 and CDR2 sequences are MNHNS and SASEGT. V lost 2 bases, J lost 5 bases, and 1 base stayed unmatched. This CDR3 has 13 residues. CDR3 in amino acids: CASSERQGTEAFF. CDR3 nucleotide sequence: TGTGCCAGCAGTGAAAGACAGGGGACTGAAGCTTTCTTT.

This clonotype was seen repeatedly, ten times or more. J is TRBJ2-1 and V is TRBV7-8; D is perhaps TRBD2 (5 bases). The germline gives CDR1 SGHVS, CDR2 FQNEAQ. The CDR3 loop spans 16 amino acids. The V gene lost 1 base and the J gene lost 0 bases, with 10 bases spanning the gap. CDR3 bases: TGTGCCAGCAGCTTAGAGAGGGCCAGCTCCTACAATGAGCAGTTCTTC. It translates to CASSLERASSYNEQFF.

The chain couples TRBV5-4 to TRBJ2-1; 8 positions agree with TRBD2. The V and J ends lost 4 bases and 4 bases, in that order; junction bases with no gene match: 7. Germline V CDR1 and CDR2: SGHNT, YYREEE (reference sequence). The length of the CDR3 is 15 residues. The CDR3 loop is CASSPRGGNYNEQFF. The CDR3 DNA reads as TGTGCCAGCAGCCCCCGGGGGGGCAATTACAATGAGCAGTTCTTC.

The sample holds a few counts of this clonotype. This chain's CDR3 is CSAKSGEGDPNYGYTF. Here the CDR3 DNA reads TGCAGTGCCAAGTCGGGGGAAGGGGATCCTAACTATGGCTACACCTTC. This chain links TRBV20-1 with TRBJ1-2; D possibly corresponds to TRBD1 (5 bases). Germline CDR1 reads DFQATT; CDR2 reads SNEGSKA (reference sequence). The V and J ends lost 6 bases and 0 bases respectively, with 20 bases between them. CDR3 length equals 16 residues.

In this sample, this clonotype turned up many times. J is TRBJ2-1 and V is TRBV11-3; 11 bases line up with TRBD2. Trimming at V came to 5 bases and at J to 7 bases, leaving 13 bases not matched to a gene. The germline CDR1 and CDR2 sequences are SGHNT and YENEEA. The CDR3 has 17 residues. The CDR3 spells CASSPATSGVPGNEQFF. The CDR3 nucleotides are TGTGCCAGCAGCCCCGCGACTAGCGGGGTGCCGGGGAATGAGCAGTTCTTC.

The V gene is TRBV15, the J gene TRBJ1-1; the D gene is possibly TRBD1 (5 bases). The CDR3 consists of 17 residues. Germline V gives CDR1 LNHNV, CDR2 YYDKDF (reference sequence). The V gene lost 0 bases and the J gene lost 3 bases, with 17 bases spanning the gap. The CDR3 sequence: CATSRDMAFKGHTEAFF. DNA of the CDR3: TGTGCCACCAGCAGAGATATGGCATTCAAGGGACACACTGAAGCTTTCTTT.

The chain employs TRBV3-1 and TRBJ1-6; D not certain. Trimming shortened V by 3 bases and J by 8 bases, and 5 bases separated the two germline ends. The CDR3 runs to 12 residues. Germline V gene data show CDR1 as LGHDT and CDR2 as YNNKEL (reference sequence). CDR3 bases: TGTGCCAGCAGCCATCCTGATTCACCCCTCCACTTT. Translation gives CASSHPDSPLHF.

The chain has TRBV7-2 and TRBJ1-1; D unresolved. CDR1 is SGHTA, CDR2 FQGNSA, per germline. V was clipped by 7 bases and J by 6 bases, with 18 bases between them. This CDR3 has 14 residues. This CDR3 is CASTSWGGNAEAFF. The CDR3 region has the DNA TGTGCCAGCACCTCTTGGGGAGGCAACGCTGAAGCTTTCTTT.

The J gene is TRBJ2-3, the V gene TRBV7-2; TRBD2 matches at 13 bases. The CDR3 has 18 residues. CDR1 is SGHTA, CDR2 FQGNSA, per germline. With 1 base clipped from V and 1 base from J, the junction kept 5 bases outside the gene matches. CDR3 nucleotide sequence: TGTGCCAGCAGCTTAGACCGGACTAGCGGGGGACGCACAGATACGCAGTATTTT. Translated: CASSLDRTSGGRTDTQYF.

Remarks on this clonotype: Since a much larger clone is just one base distant, this may be a read error. The J gene is TRBJ2-7, the V gene TRBV7-8; D remains unclear. Per the germline V gene, CDR1 is SGHVS and CDR2 is FQNEAQ. CDR3 length: 17 residues. Deletions cut 5 bases from V and 7 bases from J, with 27 bases between. Here the CDR3 reads CASSPPAGLGSYNEQYF. CDR3 coding DNA: TGTGCCAGCAGCCCCCCGGCCGGCCTGGGCTCCTACAATGAGCAGTACTTC.

This clonotype occurred many times. This chain joins TRBV7-2 and TRBJ1-2; 10 bases map to TRBD1. Losses at the gene ends were 5 bases for V and 5 bases for J; bases not matched to a gene: 5. The CDR3 spans 14 residues. Germline loops: CDR1 SGHTA, CDR2 FQGNSA. In DNA form, the CDR3 reads TGTGCCAGCAGCCCTAGACAGGGGGCGTATGGCTACACCTTC. Amino acids: CASSPRQGAYGYTF.

This clonotype showed up just a few times. The chain uses TRBV4-3 and TRBJ1-2, with TRBD1 matching 11 bases. The V gene's germline CDR1 is LGHNA and CDR2 YSLEER. V lost 3 bases and J lost 7; bases outside the gene matches: 7. The CDR3 covers 15 residues. In DNA, the CDR3 is TGCGCCAGCAGCCAGGAAGGACAGGGGGCATCTGGCTACACCTTC. Its translation: CASSQEGQGASGYTF.